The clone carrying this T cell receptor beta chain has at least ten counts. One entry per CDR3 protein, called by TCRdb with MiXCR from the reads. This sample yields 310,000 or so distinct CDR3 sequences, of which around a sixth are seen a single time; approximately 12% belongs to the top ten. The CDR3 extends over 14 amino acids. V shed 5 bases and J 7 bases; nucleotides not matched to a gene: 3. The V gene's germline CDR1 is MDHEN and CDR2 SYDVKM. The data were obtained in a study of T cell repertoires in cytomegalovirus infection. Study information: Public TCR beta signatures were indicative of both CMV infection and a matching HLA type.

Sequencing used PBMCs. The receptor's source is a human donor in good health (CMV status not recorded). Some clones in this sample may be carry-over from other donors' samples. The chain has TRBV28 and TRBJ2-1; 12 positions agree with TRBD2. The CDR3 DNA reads TGTGCCAGCAGTGGACTAGCGGGGAGTAATGAGCAGTTCTTC. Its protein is CASSGLAGSNEQFF.